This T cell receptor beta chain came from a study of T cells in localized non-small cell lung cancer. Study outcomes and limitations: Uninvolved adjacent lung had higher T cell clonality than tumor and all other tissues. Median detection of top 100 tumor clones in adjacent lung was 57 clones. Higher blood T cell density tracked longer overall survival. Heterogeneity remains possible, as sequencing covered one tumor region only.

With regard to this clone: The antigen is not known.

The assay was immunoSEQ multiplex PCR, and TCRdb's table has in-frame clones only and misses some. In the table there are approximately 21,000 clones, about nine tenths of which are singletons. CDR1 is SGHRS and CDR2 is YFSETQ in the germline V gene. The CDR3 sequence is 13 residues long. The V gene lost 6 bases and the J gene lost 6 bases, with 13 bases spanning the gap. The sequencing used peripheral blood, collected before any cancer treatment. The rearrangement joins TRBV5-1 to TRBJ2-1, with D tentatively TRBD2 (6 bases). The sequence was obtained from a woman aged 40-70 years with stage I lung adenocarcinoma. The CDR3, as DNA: TGCGCCAGCACCCTCGGGACTGCCAATGAGCAGTTCTTC. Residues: CASTLGTANEQFF.